This TCR beta chain appears in the sequencing data of a study of cytomegalovirus exposure and HLA in healthy donors (dated by TCRdb to 2017 to 2019). Regarding the complete study: According to a later analysis, one platform produced both the roughly 130 validation repertoires and the 670 or so repertoires of the first cohort. The aim of the study was to test whether cataloging public T cell receptors could identify signatures of past pathogen exposure. A separate validation cohort of roughly 130 different subjects was used in addition to the roughly 720-subject first cohort. To predict cytomegalovirus infection status, the study combined high-throughput TCR immunosequencing, statistical association of individual TCRs with disease status, and machine learning.

General findings and caveats noted by the study authors: A later analysis had no HLA typing for the validation cohort, so co-occurrence there was scored across all 120 or so repertoires. The classifier was reported to diagnose cytomegalovirus status with high specificity and sensitivity in both the original and validation cohorts. The study listed 164 TCR beta chains as associated with cytomegalovirus. Most TCR sequences were observed very rarely across donors, whereas some public TCRs were present in many individuals. Of the cluster scores, 90% to 95% were above 0 in a later analysis, which found that TCRs clustered in the first cohort also tended to co-occur in the 95 to 150 validation repertoires. A few of the identified cytomegalovirus-associated TCR beta chains were confirmed in vitro to be specific for cytomegalovirus antigens. The authors suggested that the approach could potentially be generalized to other disease states and immunological phenotypes.

As concerns this clone: Its antigen is not yet known. Base qualities are missing; no much larger clone stands one base away.

The donors belonged to the validation cohort of about 110 subjects, which was separate from the roughly 670-subject first cohort. The library came from the immunoSEQ multiplex PCR assay. From the authors' description of their analysis: A statistical classification framework was developed to diagnose cytomegalovirus status using the catalog of TCR beta chain sequences. Drawn from immuneACCESS, this table holds only the in-frame rearrangements with V and J called that TCRdb kept. Clones are partly lost; checked studies trace under half to an unresolved V gene and leave the rest unexplained. For V, J and clone size, that table is used; D and trimming come from the DNA. Recorded for this sample are some 120,000 clones; 95% to 97% of them occurred a single time. The top ten clones comprise less than 2% of the sample. CDR3 length: 15 amino acids, cysteine to phenylalanine. Here the CDR3 DNA is all that survives: 45 bases in frame from base 1. CDR1 and CDR2 are drawn from the germline V gene: SGHTA, FQGTGA. V sheds 5 bases and J sheds 0 bases, leaving 11 bases between their ends.

Recombination joined TRBV7-3 with TRBJ2-1; the D gene lacks a confident call. This receptor was taken from a man between 18 and 29 years old in good health and CMV-seronegative. Sequencing was carried out using PBMCs. The sequence in DNA is TGTGCCAGCAGCGCCTACTCGAGCTCCTACAATGAGCAGTTCTTC. Its protein is CASSAYSSSYNEQFF.